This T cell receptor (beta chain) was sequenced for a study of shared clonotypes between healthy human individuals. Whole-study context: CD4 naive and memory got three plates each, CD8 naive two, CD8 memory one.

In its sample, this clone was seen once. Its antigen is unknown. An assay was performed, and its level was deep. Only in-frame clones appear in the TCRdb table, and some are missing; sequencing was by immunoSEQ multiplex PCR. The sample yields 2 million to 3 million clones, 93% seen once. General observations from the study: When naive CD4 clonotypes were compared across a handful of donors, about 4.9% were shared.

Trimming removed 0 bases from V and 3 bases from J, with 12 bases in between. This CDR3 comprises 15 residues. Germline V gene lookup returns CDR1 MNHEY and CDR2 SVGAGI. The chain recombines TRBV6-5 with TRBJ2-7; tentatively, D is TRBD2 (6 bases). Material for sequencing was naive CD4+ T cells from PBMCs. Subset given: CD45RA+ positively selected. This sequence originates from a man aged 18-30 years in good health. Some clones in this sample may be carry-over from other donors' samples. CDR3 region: CASSYSLRENYEQYF. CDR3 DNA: TGTGCCAGCAGTTACTCGTTGCGGGAAAACTACGAGCAGTACTTC.